Following are 23 T cell receptor beta chains from one sample sequenced in a study of molecular identifiers for immune sequencing clone quantification. In TCRdb, the PCR reads were re-called with MiXCR into one record per CDR3 protein. This table has around 480,000 distinct CDR3 sequences, less than 30% appearing once. The specimen sequenced was naive CD8+ T cells from blood, with Jurkat cell RNA spiked in. This sample's subset: FACS-sorted CD8+CD4-CCR7+CD45RA+ naive T cells. The source is a human donor in good health. Some libraries in this study had Jurkat cell RNA spiked in.

Note on this clonotype: The junction differs from germline at one of its ends, possibly a read error. The rearrangement uses TRBV9 and TRBJ2-5, with 7 nucleotides matching TRBD2. This CDR3 has 15 residues. The germline gives CDR1 SGDLS, CDR2 YYNGEE. Written as DNA, the CDR3 is TGTGCCGGCAGCCATTCTGGGGAGGGTTGGGAGACCCAGTACTTC. It yields the protein CAGSHSGEGWETQYF.

In this sample, this clonotype turned up many times. J is TRBJ2-3 and V is TRBV7-8; TRBD1 matches at 7 bases. CDR1 and CDR2 from the germline V gene are SGHVS and FQNEAQ. The CDR3 runs 15 residues. Trimming cost V 2 bases and J 5 bases; bases outside gene matches: 7. CDR3 bases: TGTGCCAGCAGCTTAACCGGGACAGATGGAGATACGCAGTATTTT. Protein product: CASSLTGTDGDTQYF.

A word on this clonotype: A much larger clone is a single base away; this may be a read error. This rearrangement joins TRBV7-9 to TRBJ2-7; perhaps TRBD1 as D (7 bases). The length of the CDR3 is 15 residues. Germline CDR1 SEHNR, CDR2 FQNEAQ (reference sequence). The CDR3 spells CAGSSAGGRRDEQYF. CDR3 DNA: TGTGCCGGCAGCTCTGCAGGGGGACGGAGGGACGAGCAGTACTTC.

This clonotype was observed a handful of times. V usage is TRBV20-1 and J usage is TRBJ2-5, with TRBD1 matching over 7 bases. The CDR3 consists of 14 residues. Trimming removed 3 bases from V and 2 bases from J; junction bases left unmatched: 6. The germline gives CDR1 DFQATT, CDR2 SNEGSKA (reference sequence). For the CDR3, the DNA is TGCAGTGCTAGCTGGACAGGACAGCAAGAGACCCAGTACTTC. It specifies CSASWTGQQETQYF.

This clonotype has at least ten counts. The J gene is TRBJ1-6, the V gene TRBV7-6; D is undetermined. Trimming stripped 1 base from V and 1 base from J, with 8 bases between. CDR1 is SGHVS, CDR2 FNYEAQ, per germline. The CDR3 loop spans 16 amino acids. This CDR3 is CASSLVALSYNSPLHF. As DNA, the CDR3 is TGTGCCAGCAGCTTAGTAGCTCTGTCCTATAATTCACCCCTCCACTTT. Drawing the rest from reference TRBV7-6 and TRBJ1-6, the complete variable domain is GAGVSQSPRYKVTKRGQDVALRCDPISGHVSLYWYRQALGQGPEFLTYFNYEAQQDKSGLPNDRFSAERPEGSISTLTIQRTEQRDSAMYRCASSLVALSYNSPLHFGNGTRLTVT.

This clonotype was picked up a small number of times. V is TRBV19 and J is TRBJ1-5; D gene uncertain. Germline V gene lookup returns CDR1 LNHDA and CDR2 SQIVND (reference sequence). The V and J ends lost 7 bases and 1 base respectively, with 8 bases between them. The CDR3 runs to 13 residues. In DNA, the CDR3 is TGTGCCAGTAACGGAGGGAGCAATCAGCCCCAGCATTTT. This encodes CASNGGSNQPQHF.

A note on this clonotype: Compared with germline, one end of the junction differs, possibly owing to a read error. The V and J genes are TRBV7-9 and TRBJ2-3; 10 nucleotides line up with TRBD1. Germline values: CDR1 SEHNR, CDR2 FQNEAQ (reference sequence). CDR3 length: 19 residues. In DNA, the CDR3 is TGTGCCAGCAGTCCAGACAGGGGGCGCTTACAATGGAGCACAGCTACGCAGTATTTT. This encodes CASSPDRGRLQWSTATQYF.

The sample holds a few counts of this clonotype. The CDR3, as DNA: TGTGCCAGCAGCGATCCTACTCGCGGGGAGCTGTTTTTT. The encoded protein is CASSDPTRGELFF. V gene TRBV5-4 combines with J gene TRBJ2-2; D ambiguous. Germline CDR1 is SGHNT and CDR2 is YYREEE (reference sequence). The ends were cut back, 4 bases at V and 7 bases at J, with 11 bases in the middle. CDR3 size: 13 residues.

Many counts were recorded for this clonotype. The chain employs TRBV30 and TRBJ2-1; D gene uncertain. Germline values: CDR1 GTSNPN, CDR2 SVGIG (reference sequence). The ends were cut back, 3 bases at V and 9 bases at J, with 18 bases in the middle. CDR3 length: 14 residues. DNA for the CDR3: TGTGCCTGGAGGTCGCCTTATTTCTACGGTGAGCAGTTCTTC. Its protein product is CAWRSPYFYGEQFF.

This clonotype was observed at least ten times. The rearrangement joins TRBV29-1 to TRBJ1-1, with a possible D match to TRBD1 (5 bases). Germline-derived CDR1 and CDR2 are SQVTM and ANQGSEA. Between the trimmed V and J ends, which lost 6 bases and 0 bases, there was a span of 20 bases. The CDR3 has 16 amino acids. The CDR3 bases are TGCAGCGTGCAATTTTTGGGGGGGGAATTGAACACTGAAGCTTTCTTT. Translation: CSVQFLGGELNTEAFF.

This clonotype was detected many times. The chain has TRBV7-9 and TRBJ2-4; TRBD2 might be the D (5 bases). This CDR3 region has 14 residues. The germline V gene has CDR1 SEHNR and CDR2 FQNEAQ (reference sequence). Trimming pared 1 base from V and 1 base from J, leaving 5 bases between. The CDR3 DNA sequence: TGTGCCAGCAGCTTAGGAGGGGCCAAAAACATTCAGTACTTC. It specifies CASSLGGAKNIQYF.

This clonotype has just a few counts. V usage is TRBV4-3 and J usage is TRBJ2-3; perhaps TRBD2 as D (5 bases). V was clipped by 1 base and J by 5 bases, with 22 bases between them. The germline V gene has CDR1 LGHNA and CDR2 YSLEER. This CDR3 contains 18 residues. This CDR3 is CASSQGTASGIGGDTQYF. CDR3 in DNA: TGCGCCAGCAGCCAAGGTACGGCAAGCGGCATCGGTGGAGATACGCAGTATTTT.

Remarks on this clonotype: This CDR3 fails to terminate in the conserved phenylalanine or tryptophan, so it likely reflects a read error. V gene TRBV6-5 combines with J gene TRBJ2-7; 7 positions agree with TRBD2. Germline V gives CDR1 MNHEY, CDR2 SVGAGI. V lost 2 bases and J lost 2; bases outside the gene matches: 0. CDR3 length: 13 residues. CDR3 protein: CASSYGRAYEQYS. DNA of the CDR3: TGTGCCAGCAGTTACGGGAGGGCCTACGAGCAGTACTCC.

For this clonotype: Being one base from a much bigger clone, this may be a read error. The chain couples TRBV27 to TRBJ2-7; D is unclear. Germline loops: CDR1 MNHEY, CDR2 SMNVEV (reference sequence). The length of the CDR3 is 12 residues. CDR3 protein: CACSFGSGEQYF. The DNA for the CDR3 is TGTGCCTGCAGTTTCGGGTCGGGCGAGCAGTACTTC.

As regards this clonotype: Only one base separates this from a far larger clonotype, so it likely reflects a read error. The chain links TRBV24-1 to TRBJ2-1; unclear D gene. The CDR3 is made up of 12 amino acids. Germline CDR1 KGHDR, CDR2 SFDVKD. In DNA form, the CDR3 reads TGTGCCACCAGTGATTTGTACAATGAGCAGTCCTTC. This translates into CATSDLYNEQSF.

This clonotype was found a few times. This sequence joins TRBV14 and TRBJ1-1, with D unresolved. CDR1 and CDR2 from the germline V gene are SGHDN and FVKESK. The V gene lost 4 bases and the J gene lost 4 bases, with 13 bases spanning the gap. The CDR3 runs 14 residues. The chain's CDR3 is CASSPDGWITEAFF. CDR3 in DNA: TGTGCCAGCAGCCCGGACGGGTGGATCACTGAAGCTTTCTTT.

Worth noting for this clonotype: The CDR3 end shows no conserved phenylalanine or tryptophan, and so a read error is likely. In DNA, the CDR3 is TGTGCCAGCAAATCGCAGGGGGCCTTCCAAGAGACCCAGTACATC. This encodes CASKSQGAFQETQYI. J is TRBJ2-5 and V is TRBV27; 8 nucleotides match TRBD1. This CDR3 is built from 15 residues. V gave up 7 bases and J gave up 1 base; unmatched junction bases: 8. Germline CDR1 and CDR2: MNHEY and SMNVEV (reference sequence).

This clonotype was seen a few times. A much larger clone differs from this one at a single base, so this may be a read error. The chain has TRBV4-3 and TRBJ2-6; 9 bases are shared with TRBD1. The CDR3 is 15 residues long. V gave up 6 bases and J gave up 2 bases; unmatched junction bases: 2. Germline V lookup: CDR1 LGHNA, CDR2 YSLEER. CDR3 in DNA: TGCGCCAGCAGAAGGGACAGGGCTGGGGCCAACGTCCTGACTTTC. It encodes CASRRDRAGANVLTF.

The chain joins TRBV29-1 to TRBJ2-3; D is unclear. Trimming cost V 4 bases and J 4 bases, with 18 bases left between them. The CDR3 spans 15 residues. Germline assignment: CDR1 SQVTM and CDR2 ANQGSEA. The CDR3 DNA reads TGCAGCGTTGTTTTAGGGCCTCGCGGCCCAGATACGCAGTATTTT. It yields the protein CSVVLGPRGPDTQYF.

This clonotype was detected many times. CDR3 in amino acids: CASSLTGTDSTDTQYF. In DNA form, the CDR3 reads TGTGCCAGCAGCCTAACCGGGACAGATAGCACAGATACGCAGTATTTT. J is TRBJ2-3 and V is TRBV28, with TRBD1 matching 7 bases. Germline CDR1 is MDHEN and CDR2 is SYDVKM. J was trimmed by 0 bases and V by 6 bases; bases with no gene match: 9. The CDR3 extends over 16 amino acids.

About this clonotype: The conserved phenylalanine or tryptophan normally closing the CDR3 is absent here, so this likely arose from a read error. V usage is TRBV12-3 or TRBV12-4 and J usage is TRBJ1-3, with D unclear. This CDR3 is 16 amino acids long. The V end was cut by 3 bases, the J end by 4 bases, with 16 bases between. DNA for the CDR3: TGTGCCAGCAGTTTTTCCCCGCCGAATAGGGGAAACACCATATATTTA. Translated, it gives CASSFSPPNRGNTIYL.

The J gene is TRBJ2-7, the V gene TRBV6-2 or TRBV6-3; D might be TRBD2 (6 bases). The CDR3 has 17 amino acids. The germline gives CDR1 MNHEY, CDR2 SVGEGT. Trimming pared 2 bases from V and 7 bases from J, leaving 24 bases between. The chain's CDR3 is CASSYGKKGREEGEQYF. The DNA of the CDR3 is TGTGCCAGCAGTTACGGGAAAAAAGGTAGAGAGGAGGGTGAGCAGTACTTC.

This clonotype occurred a few times. The genes are TRBV28 and TRBJ1-1; D is undetermined. This CDR3 region has 17 residues. Germline lookup yields CDR1 MDHEN and CDR2 SYDVKM. Trimming stripped 5 bases from V and 0 bases from J, with 19 bases between. CDR3 region: CASSRRALLDMNTEAFF. DNA of the CDR3: TGTGCCAGCAGTCGACGGGCCCTCCTCGACATGAACACTGAAGCTTTCTTT.